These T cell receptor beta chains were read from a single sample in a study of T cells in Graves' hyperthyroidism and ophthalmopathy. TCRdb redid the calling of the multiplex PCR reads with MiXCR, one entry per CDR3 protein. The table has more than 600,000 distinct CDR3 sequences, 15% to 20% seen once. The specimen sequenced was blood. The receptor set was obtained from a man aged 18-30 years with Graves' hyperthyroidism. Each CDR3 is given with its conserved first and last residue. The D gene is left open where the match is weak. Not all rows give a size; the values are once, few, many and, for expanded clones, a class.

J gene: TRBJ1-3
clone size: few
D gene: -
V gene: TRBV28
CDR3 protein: CFTGSSGNTIYF
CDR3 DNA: TGTTTCACCGGCTCTTCTGGAAACACCATATATTTT

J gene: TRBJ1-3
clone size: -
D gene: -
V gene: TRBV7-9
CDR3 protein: CASSLLPGNTIYF
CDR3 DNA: TGTGCCAGCAGCTTATTACCTGGAAACACCATATATTTT

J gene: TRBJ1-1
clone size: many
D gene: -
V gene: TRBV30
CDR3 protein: CAWSSGTEAFF
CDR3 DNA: TGTGCCTGGAGTTCCGGGACCGAAGCTTTCTTT

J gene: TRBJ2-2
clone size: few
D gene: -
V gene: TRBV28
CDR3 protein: CASSLISWEATGELFF
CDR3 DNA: TGTGCCAGCAGCCTTATATCGTGGGAGGCTACCGGGGAGCTGTTTTTT

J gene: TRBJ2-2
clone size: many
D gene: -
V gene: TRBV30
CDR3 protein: CASTAGQNTGELFF
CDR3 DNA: TGTGCCTCCACGGCGGGACAGAACACCGGGGAGCTGTTTTTT

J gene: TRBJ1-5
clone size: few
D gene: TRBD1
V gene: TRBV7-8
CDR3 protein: CASSHRLQGAHQPQHF
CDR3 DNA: TGTGCCAGCAGCCATAGACTACAGGGGGCCCATCAGCCCCAGCATTTT

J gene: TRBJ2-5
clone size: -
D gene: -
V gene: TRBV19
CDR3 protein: CASSDFAGKETQYF
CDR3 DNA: TGTGCCAGTAGTGACTTTGCAGGGAAAGAGACCCAGTACTTC

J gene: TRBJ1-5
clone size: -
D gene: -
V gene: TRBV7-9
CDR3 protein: CASSLSGINQPQHF
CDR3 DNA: TGTGCCAGCAGCTTATCGGGGATCAATCAGCCCCAGCATTTT

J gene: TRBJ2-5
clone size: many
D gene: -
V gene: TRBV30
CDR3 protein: CAWSVSLGETQYF
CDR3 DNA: TGTGCCTGGAGTGTAAGTCTGGGGGAGACCCAGTACTTC

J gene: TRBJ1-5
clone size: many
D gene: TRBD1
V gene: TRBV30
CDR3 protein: CAWSPSGTGMNQPQHF
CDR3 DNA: TGTGCCTGGAGCCCGTCCGGGACAGGGATGAATCAGCCCCAGCATTTT

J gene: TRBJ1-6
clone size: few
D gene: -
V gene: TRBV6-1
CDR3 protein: CASTLTASSYNSPLHF
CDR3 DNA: TGTGCCAGCACCCTGACAGCGAGCTCCTATAATTCACCCCTCCACTTT

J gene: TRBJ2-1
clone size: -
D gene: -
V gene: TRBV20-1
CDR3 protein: CSAKGQSSYNEQFF
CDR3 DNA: TGCAGTGCTAAGGGGCAAAGCTCCTACAATGAGCAGTTCTTC

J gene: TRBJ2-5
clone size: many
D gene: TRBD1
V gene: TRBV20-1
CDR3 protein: CSASRGRGETQYF
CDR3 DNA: TGCAGTGCATCTCGGGGCAGGGGGGAGACCCAGTACTTC

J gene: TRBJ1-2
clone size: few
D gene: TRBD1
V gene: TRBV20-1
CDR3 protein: CSAPPGTGGYTF
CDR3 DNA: TGCAGTGCTCCTCCCGGGACAGGGGGCTACACCTTC

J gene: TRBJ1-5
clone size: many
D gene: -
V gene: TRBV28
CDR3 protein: CASSLLGAGGSQPQHF
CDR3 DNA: TGTGCCAGCAGTTTGTTGGGGGCGGGCGGGAGTCAGCCCCAGCATTTT